The rows below give T cell receptor beta chains drawn from one sample of a study of blood T cell repertoires in COVID-19. Some clones are missing from TCRdb's copy, which holds only in-frame ones; the method was immunoSEQ multiplex PCR. The sample has about 380,000 clones, 85% seen once. Sequenced: peripheral blood. The receptors shown here come from a woman aged 18-29 years with acute or convalescent COVID-19. The CDR3 runs from the conserved cysteine through the conserved F or W. Fields, in order: J gene, V gene, clone size, D gene, CDR3 DNA, CDR3 protein. The D gene is left open where the match is weak. Size is omitted from some rows. Given values are once, few, many or a class for expanded clones.

TRBJ2-7 TRBV5-1 NA TRBD1 TGCGCCAGCAGCTTGGCCTCCGGGACAGGAACGTTCGAGCAGTACTTC CASSLASGTGTFEQYF
TRBJ2-3 TRBV5-1 NA TRBD2 TGCGCCAGCAGCTTTGATGGCGGGGGGGCCGGAGATACGCAGTATTTT CASSFDGGGAGDTQYF
TRBJ2-5 TRBV15 NA NA TGTGCCACCAGCAGAGATCACAGGCCCCAAGAGACCCAGTACTTC CATSRDHRPQETQYF
TRBJ2-1 TRBV19 NA NA TGTGCCAGTAGTATAGACGGGAACCCCTACAATGAGCAGTTCTTC CASSIDGNPYNEQFF
TRBJ1-2 TRBV6-5 NA TRBD1 TGTGCCAGCAGTTTCCTGGACAGGGAAGGCTACACCTTC CASSFLDREGYTF
TRBJ2-7 TRBV4-1 few NA TGCGCCAGCAGCCAATGGGCCAGGGAGGACGAGCAGTACTTC CASSQWAREDEQYF
TRBJ2-7 TRBV29-1 NA NA TGCAGCGCCAAGGGAGAGAGCGGCGAGCAGTACTTC CSAKGESGEQYF
TRBJ2-5 TRBV7-7 NA NA TGTGCCAGCAGCCCTCTATCCGGTGGTGATAAGACCCAGTACTTC CASSPLSGGDKTQYF
TRBJ2-7 TRBV7-3 once TRBD1 TGTGCCAGCAGCCCGGACAGGGGTGCCTACGAGCAGTACTTC CASSPDRGAYEQYF
TRBJ2-3 TRBV6-1 NA TRBD1 TGTGCCAGCAGTGAGGAACAGGGGGCAGGAGATACGCAGTATTTT CASSEEQGAGDTQYF
TRBJ2-1 TRBV19 NA TRBD1 TGTGCCAGTACCGGACAGGGGGCTTATTACAATGAGCAGTTCTTC CASTGQGAYYNEQFF
TRBJ1-3 TRBV27 NA NA TGTGCCAGCACACCCCTCGAGAGCTCTGGAAACACCATATATTTT CASTPLESSGNTIYF
TRBJ1-2 TRBV7-9 NA NA TGTGCCAGCAGCTTGTTCGGGCCGAGGGAAGGCTACACCTTC CASSLFGPREGYTF
TRBJ2-3 TRBV5-1 NA TRBD2 TGCGCCAGCAGCACCTCGAGCGGGGGGGTTACAGATACGCAGTATTTT CASSTSSGGVTDTQYF
TRBJ2-1 TRBV6-6 NA TRBD2 TGTGCCAGCAGTCTGGTTGCTAGCGGGGGGCAGTTCTTC CASSLVASGGQFF
TRBJ1-5 TRBV6-1 NA NA TGTGCCAGCAGTGATAGACAGATTAGCAATCAGCCCCAGCATTTT CASSDRQISNQPQHF
TRBJ2-5 TRBV13 NA NA TGTGCCAGCAGCTTATTGGATCAGGCCCAGTACTTC CASSLLDQAQYF
TRBJ1-4 TRBV12-3/TRBV12-4 NA NA TGTGCCAGCCCCCAGGAGGGAAGCGAAAAACTGTTTTTT CASPQEGSEKLFF
TRBJ2-1 TRBV3-1/TRBV3-2 NA NA TGTGCCAGCAGCCGGGGCGGAGAGGTCGGGCATGAGCAGTTCTTC CASSRGGEVGHEQFF
TRBJ2-1 TRBV19 NA TRBD2 TGTGCCAGTAGTATAGGACTAGCGGGCTACAATGAGCAGTTCTTC CASSIGLAGYNEQFF
TRBJ1-2 TRBV3-1/TRBV3-2 NA NA TGTGCCAGCAGCCCCCGTGACAGGCGGAGGATCCATGGCTACACCTTC CASSPRDRRRIHGYTF
TRBJ2-7 TRBV7-9 NA NA TGTGCCAGCAGCTACGGGACTCAAGGCTTCTACGAGCAGTACTTC CASSYGTQGFYEQYF
TRBJ2-1 TRBV11-3 NA TRBD1 TGTGCCAGCAGCTTAACGGGACAGGGTATCAATGAGCAGTTCTTC CASSLTGQGINEQFF
TRBJ2-4 TRBV5-4 once TRBD1 TGTGCCAGCAGCCTAGGACAGGGTCTAGCCAAAAACATTCAGTACTTC CASSLGQGLAKNIQYF
TRBJ2-1 TRBV24-1 NA TRBD2 TGTGCCACCAGTGGGTCTGGACTAGCAGCCAATGAGCAGTTCTTC CATSGSGLAANEQFF
TRBJ1-6 TRBV7-8 NA NA TGTGCCAGCAGCTTAAGAGGCATTGGGTCACCCCTCCACTTT CASSLRGIGSPLHF
TRBJ1-2 TRBV18 NA NA TGTGCCAGCTCACCACCAGTCGCGGGGTCCGATGGCTACACCTTC CASSPPVAGSDGYTF
TRBJ1-4 TRBV2 once TRBD1 TGTGCCAGACAGGAGGGGGCTCATGAAAAACTGTTTTTT CARQEGAHEKLFF
TRBJ1-5 TRBV9 NA TRBD1 TGTGCCAGCAGCGTGGGGACAGGGGTCAATCAGCCCCAGCATTTT CASSVGTGVNQPQHF
TRBJ1-1 TRBV2 NA TRBD1 TGTGCCAGCAGTTCCAAAGGACAGGAGACTGAAGCTTTCTTT CASSSKGQETEAFF
TRBJ1-6 TRBV11-1 NA NA TGTGCCAGCAGCTCCAGACAGTTAGGCAATTCACCCCTCCACTTT CASSSRQLGNSPLHF
TRBJ2-1 TRBV6-5 few TRBD2 TGTGCCAGCCTCGGACTAGGCTCCTACAATGAGCAGTTCTTC CASLGLGSYNEQFF
TRBJ1-5 TRBV12-2 NA NA TGTGCAAGTCGCCCTAGCCCAGGGGATCAGCCCCAGCATTTT CASRPSPGDQPQHF